This TCR beta chain is from a study of graft-versus-host responses after intestinal transplantation. Study-wide context: Recipients were given multivisceral, liver-intestinal, or isolated intestinal transplants. The whole recipient group had anti-thymocyte globulin induction followed by tacrolimus and steroids for around three years. Study conclusions and caveats: Investigators detected GvH clones in recipient marrow, with some emerging earlier in ileum or blood.

Sequencing used immunoSEQ multiplex PCR; TCRdb keeps in-frame clones, though not all of them. The profile shows tens of thousands of clones, around 89% of them singletons. CDR3 length: 15 amino acids. Trimming cost V 4 bases and J 7 bases, with 17 bases left between them. CDR1 and CDR2 from the germline V gene are SNHLY and FYNNEI. In the case of this clone: Its matching antigen is unknown.

The sequence derives from a human donor who received an intestinal transplant. Sequences were derived from unstimulated CD8+ T cells sorted from spleen or lymph node cells, sampled before intestinal transplant. The chain is built from TRBV2 and TRBJ2-1, with D possibly being TRBD2 (6 bases). CDR3 nucleotides: TGTGCCAGCAGTGGGGGAGCGGGCCAGAGTAATGAGCAGTTCTTC. This gives the protein CASSGGAGQSNEQFF.